The clone carrying this T cell receptor (beta chain) was counted between two and nine times. What it binds is unknown. The data were obtained in a study of post-analysis software for immune sequencing data. Overall study: The disease courses spanned relapsing-remitting, secondary progressive and progressive-relapsing forms of multiple sclerosis. The study's findings and limits: In patients, four to six TRBV segments were more frequent than in controls, with TRBV5-6, TRBV5-1 and TRBV20-1 among them. A significant reduction in normalized Chao1 diversity was observed in multiple sclerosis patients versus controls.

Every TCR beta cDNA library bore unique molecular identifiers. TCRdb re-derived calls from the PCR reads in MiXCR, one entry per CDR3 protein. This table has about 160,000 distinct CDR3 sequences, 30% to 45% appearing once. The V and J ends lost 4 bases and 0 bases, in that order; junction bases with no gene match: 15. Germline CDR1 reads SGHRS; CDR2 reads YFSETQ. This CDR3 is built from 19 residues. The sequences come from blood, collected after autologous hematopoietic stem cell transplantation. This clonotype originated in a girl aged 10 to 17 with multiple sclerosis. This chain uses TRBV5-1 with TRBJ2-1, with TRBD2 matching 8 bases. Here the CDR3 reads CASSPSGSLTRSSYNEQFF. CDR3 bases: TGCGCCAGCAGCCCGAGCGGGAGCCTTACTCGGAGCTCCTACAATGAGCAGTTCTTC. The full variable domain, with the rest looked up from reference TRBV5-1 and TRBJ2-1, is KAGVTQTPRYLIKTRGQQVTLSCSPISGHRSVSWYQQTPGQGLQFLFEYFSETQRNKGNFPGRFSGRQFSNSRSEMNVSTLELGDSALYLCASSPSGSLTRSSYNEQFFGPGTRLTVL.